This T cell receptor beta chain was observed in a study of identical twins. TCRdb redid the calling of the 5' RACE reads with MiXCR, one entry per CDR3 protein. Of more than 600,000 distinct CDR3 sequences in the sample, 18% were seen once. These records were also assigned to another study, of T cells expressing NK-cell markers. In that study: Sequencing covered eight donors, seven HCMV-seropositive and one seronegative. In four donors, dominant clonotypes made up about 28.3-65% of CD3+CD56-NKG2C+ cells.

Material: PBMCs. This receptor was identified in a woman aged 18-35 years in good health.

The DNA of the CDR3 is TGTGCCAGCAGTTTTGGGGCCGGGACCGGGGAGCTGTTTTTT. This encodes CASSFGAGTGELFF. V is TRBV12-3 or TRBV12-4 and J is TRBJ2-2, with TRBD1 as a possible D gene (5 bases). Trimming removed 3 bases at V and 5 bases at J, with 10 bases between. The CDR3 spans 14 residues.